Below are 31 T cell receptor beta chains sequenced from a single sample in a study of T cell responses to AZD1222 COVID-19 vaccine (dated by TCRdb to the early 2020s). The time point label, as the study defines it: baseline before first vaccination. Library preparation used the immunoSEQ multiplex PCR assay. In its TCRdb copy, this immuneACCESS table keeps in-frame sequences only and misses some clones. Where compared with another copy, unresolved V genes explain less than half of these, and the others have no known cause. The table for this sample lists about 120,000 clones; over 80% of them were counted only once. The top ten hold 14% of the sample. Sample: peripheral blood, taken on day 0 of AZD1222 vaccination. These receptor sequences come from an adult in good health.

V is TRBV4-3 and J is TRBJ2-1, with 15 bases matching TRBD2. V lost 4 bases to trimming and J lost 7 bases; unmatched junction nucleotides: 8. Germline V gives CDR1 LGHNA, CDR2 YSLEER. The CDR3 has 17 amino acids. The CDR3 loop reads CASSPHKGLAGGNEQFF. The CDR3, as DNA: TGCGCCAGCAGCCCGCATAAGGGACTAGCGGGAGGAAATGAGCAGTTCTTC.

The chain carries TRBV19 and TRBJ2-7; no clear D. From germline, CDR1 is LNHDA and CDR2 SQIVND (reference sequence). The CDR3 runs to 15 residues. V was trimmed by 5 bases and J by 4 bases, leaving 18 bases between them. The CDR3 region is CASSLLGLGDYEQYF. In DNA form, the CDR3 reads TGTGCCAGTAGTCTCCTCGGGCTTGGGGATTACGAGCAGTACTTC. The full variable domain, completed using reference TRBV19 and TRBJ2-7, is DGGITQSPKYLFRKEGQNVTLSCEQNLNHDAMYWYRQDPGQGLRLIYYSQIVNDFQKGDIAEGYSVSREKKESFPLTVTSAQKNPTAFYLCASSLLGLGDYEQYFGPGTRLTVT.

This clone has just one count. This rearrangement joins TRBV3-1 (or the pseudogene TRBV3-2) to TRBJ1-1; 11 positions match TRBD1. This CDR3 is 17 amino acids long. Per germline, CDR1 LGHDT and CDR2 YNNKEL (reference sequence). V gave up 4 bases and J gave up 4 bases; unmatched junction bases: 11. The DNA for the CDR3 is TGTGCCAGCAGCCCCGGGACAGGGGGGTGGGGCGCCACTGAAGCTTTCTTT. This gives the protein CASSPGTGGWGATEAFF.

V gene TRBV29-1 combines with J gene TRBJ2-7; TRBD1 might be the D (6 bases). Germline V gene sequence: CDR1 SQVTM, CDR2 ANQGSEA. V lost 2 bases to trimming and J lost 2 bases, with 19 bases between them. The CDR3 is 16 amino acids. The CDR3 coding sequence is TGCAGCGTTGAATCCTTAGGACAGTTACGTACCTACGAGCAGTACTTC. Encoded protein: CSVESLGQLRTYEQYF.

This rearrangement joins TRBV28 to TRBJ2-7; maybe TRBD2 (6 bases). The CDR3 has 15 residues. The V and J ends lost 4 bases and 3 bases respectively, with 16 bases between them. Per the germline V gene, CDR1 is MDHEN and CDR2 is SYDVKM. The CDR3 DNA reads TGTGCCAGCAGTTCGCCCGGGACTGAATTCTACGAGCAGTACTTC. As protein: CASSSPGTEFYEQYF. The variable domain in full, with the rest retrieved from reference TRBV28 and TRBJ2-7, is DVKVTQSSRYLVKRTGEKVFLECVQDMDHENMFWYRQDPGLGLRLIYFSYDVKMKEKGDIPEGYSVSREKKERFSLILESASTNQTSMYLCASSSPGTEFYEQYFGPGTRLTVT.

A few counts support this clone. The chain employs TRBV19 and TRBJ2-1; 7 nucleotides line up with TRBD2. The trim removed 5 bases at V and 6 bases at J, leaving 7 bases unmatched. The CDR3 totals 14 residues. Per the germline V gene, CDR1 is LNHDA and CDR2 is SQIVND (reference sequence). The CDR3 spells CASSVGEGGNEQFF. The CDR3 DNA reads TGTGCCAGTAGTGTAGGGGAGGGAGGCAATGAGCAGTTCTTC.

This clone was seen more than once but under ten times. The J gene is TRBJ2-6, the V gene TRBV9, with D perhaps TRBD1 or TRBD2 (5 bases each). This CDR3 contains 16 residues. With 0 bases removed from V and 2 bases from J, the gap between germline ends came to 9 bases. The germline gives CDR1 SGDLS, CDR2 YYNGEE. This CDR3 is CASSVAGGAGANVLTF. CDR3 bases: TGTGCCAGCAGCGTAGCTGGGGGAGCTGGGGCCAACGTCCTGACTTTC.

This clone has a handful of counts. The chain combines TRBV4-3 with TRBJ1-3, with TRBD1 as a possible D gene (5 bases). V dropped 4 bases and J dropped 2 bases, with 15 bases sitting between them. There are 16 residues in the CDR3. From germline, CDR1 is LGHNA and CDR2 YSLEER. The CDR3 DNA reads as TGCGCCAGCAGCCGCGAAACAGGAGTGCCTGGAAACACCATATATTTT. Translating it yields CASSRETGVPGNTIYF.

This chain links TRBV28 with TRBJ1-5, with D possibly TRBD1 on 6 matching bases. Germline V gene lookup returns CDR1 MDHEN and CDR2 SYDVKM. The CDR3 has 14 amino acids. Trimming removed 8 bases at V and 2 bases at J, with 13 bases between. The chain's CDR3 is CASGSGVGNQPQHF. The CDR3, as DNA: TGTGCCAGCGGGTCAGGGGTTGGCAATCAGCCCCAGCATTTT. Full variable domain (outside the CDR3, taken from reference TRBV28 and TRBJ1-5): DVKVTQSSRYLVKRTGEKVFLECVQDMDHENMFWYRQDPGLGLRLIYFSYDVKMKEKGDIPEGYSVSREKKERFSLILESASTNQTSMYLCASGSGVGNQPQHFGDGTRLSIL.

J is TRBJ1-1 and V is TRBV9, with D possibly matching TRBD1 (5 bases). The CDR3 sequence is 14 residues long. Germline-derived CDR1 and CDR2 are SGDLS and YYNGEE. V shed 0 bases and J shed 4 bases, with 10 bases lying between them. This CDR3 is CASSVDGGITEAFF. The CDR3 region has the DNA TGTGCCAGCAGCGTAGATGGGGGAATCACTGAAGCTTTCTTT.

The chain has TRBV7-2 and TRBJ1-4; 7 bases match TRBD1. The trim removed 5 bases at V and 5 bases at J, leaving 11 bases unmatched. The CDR3 has 16 residues. The germline V gene has CDR1 SGHTA and CDR2 FQGNSA. CDR3 amino acids: CASSSITGAVNEKLFF. The CDR3 coding sequence is TGTGCCAGCAGCAGTATCACAGGGGCCGTAAATGAAAAACTGTTTTTT.

This chain links TRBV27 with TRBJ2-1; a possible D gene is TRBD2 (6 bases). Germline V gene sequence: CDR1 MNHEY, CDR2 SMNVEV (reference sequence). The CDR3 spans 14 residues. The V end was cut by 3 bases, the J end by 6 bases, with 12 bases between. In nucleotides, the CDR3 is TGTGCCAGCAGTTTTGGCGGGGCCACCAATGAGCAGTTCTTC. It is translated as CASSFGGATNEQFF.

The chain uses TRBV28 and TRBJ2-7, with 10 bases fitting TRBD1. The CDR3 is made up of 15 amino acids. CDR1 and CDR2 (germline): MDHEN, SYDVKM. The ends lost 6 bases at V and 5 bases at J; junction bases unmatched: 10. The CDR3 nucleotides are TGTGCCAGCAGGCGCGAGACAGGGGGCGTGAACGAGCAGTACTTC. This gives the protein CASRRETGGVNEQYF.

V gene TRBV27 combines with J gene TRBJ2-1, with 8 nucleotides matching TRBD2. Looked up from germline, CDR1 is MNHEY and CDR2 is SMNVEV (reference sequence). CDR3 length: 14 amino acids. J was trimmed by 5 bases and V by 4 bases; bases with no gene match: 4. CDR3 amino acids: CASSWVSGNNEQFF. CDR3 coding DNA: TGTGCCAGCAGTTGGGTTAGCGGGAACAATGAGCAGTTCTTC.

V and J are TRBV2 and TRBJ1-2; possible D gene TRBD1, 6 bases. Trimming cost V 5 bases and J 3 bases, with 10 bases left between them. The CDR3 runs 13 residues. Germline V gene sequence: CDR1 SNHLY, CDR2 FYNNEI. The CDR3 DNA follows: TGTGCCAGCAGTTGGGGGCGAGACTATGGCTACACCTTC. This encodes CASSWGRDYGYTF.

This chain links TRBV2 with TRBJ1-5; 10 bases line up with TRBD1. CDR1 and CDR2 from the germline V gene are SNHLY and FYNNEI. Trimming removed 0 bases from V and 6 bases from J; junction bases left unmatched: 2. The CDR3 has 15 residues. CDR3 sequence: CASSEAGQGPQPQHF. DNA for the CDR3: TGTGCCAGCAGTGAAGCGGGACAGGGGCCTCAGCCCCAGCATTTT.

The CDR3 DNA follows: TGTGCCAGCAGGACTACAGGGGTCTTGGGGAATATTTTCTTT. This encodes CASRTTGVLGNIFF. The chain is built from TRBV6-5 and TRBJ1-1, with 7 bases lining up with TRBD1. Germline V gene data show CDR1 as MNHEY and CDR2 as SVGAGI. The CDR3 is 14 residues long. Trimming took 6 bases from V and 13 from J; bases not matched to a gene: 17.

Note on this clone: The junction departs from the called germline gene at one end, perhaps through a read error. The CDR3 DNA follows: TGCAGCGTCGAAGGGGACAGGGAGGGCTACGAGCAGTACTTC. Translation gives CSVEGDREGYEQYF. The V and J genes are TRBV29-1 and TRBJ2-7, with TRBD1 matching over 9 bases. CDR1 and CDR2 from the germline V gene are SQVTM and ANQGSEA. This CDR3 is built from 14 residues.

Here the CDR3 DNA reads TGTGCCAGCAGCTTGACCGGGACAGAGAACACTGAAGCTTTCTTT. Encoded protein: CASSLTGTENTEAFF. This chain connects TRBV9 to TRBJ1-1; the match to TRBD1 covers 7 bases. Germline CDR1 and CDR2: SGDLS and YYNGEE. The CDR3 is made up of 15 amino acids. J lost 1 base, V lost 4 bases, and 7 bases had no gene match.

The sample holds one count of this clone. CDR3 in DNA: TGTGCCAGCAGTTTATTACCGACTAGAGCGGACACCGGGGAGCTGTTTTTT. Translation: CASSLLPTRADTGELFF. The chain employs TRBV27 and TRBJ2-2; the D gene is possibly TRBD2 (6 bases). Trimming took off 1 base at V and 3 bases at J, with 15 bases between the two ends. Germline CDR1 and CDR2: MNHEY and SMNVEV (reference sequence). The CDR3 is made up of 17 amino acids.

The gene calls are TRBV7-9 and TRBJ1-3; D call uncertain. There are 17 residues in the CDR3. Germline loops: CDR1 SEHNR, CDR2 FQNEAQ (reference sequence). V lost 4 bases and J lost 0, with 16 bases in between. CDR3 sequence: CASSSSSDGYSGNTIYF. The CDR3 nucleotides read TGTGCCAGCAGCTCATCGTCCGACGGTTACTCTGGAAACACCATATATTTT. Full variable domain (remainder filled in from reference TRBV7-9 and TRBJ1-3): DTGVSQNPRHKITKRGQNVTFRCDPISEHNRLYWYRQTLGQGPEFLTYFQNEAQLEKSRLLSDRFSAERPKGSFSTLEIQRTEQGDSAMYLCASSSSSDGYSGNTIYFGEGSWLTVV.

V is TRBV6-6 and J is TRBJ1-1, with D possibly being TRBD1 (5 bases). The CDR3 contains 13 residues. Trimming cost V 6 bases and J 4 bases, with 12 bases left between them. Germline CDR1 reads MNHNY; CDR2 reads SVGAGI (reference sequence). The CDR3 DNA follows: TGTGCCAGCAGGGCCGGGGGGGGCACTGAAGCTTTCTTT. Residues: CASRAGGGTEAFF.

The chain has TRBV5-6 and TRBJ2-1, with D perhaps matching TRBD2 (6 bases). Germline CDR1 SGHDT, CDR2 YYEEEE. The CDR3 totals 14 residues. The V and J ends lost 0 bases and 8 bases respectively, with 12 bases between them. The CDR3 here is CASSLASETHEQFF. DNA of the CDR3: TGTGCCAGCAGCTTGGCTAGCGAAACACATGAGCAGTTCTTC.

The CDR3 nucleotides read TGTGCCAGCAGCCACGACAGGTCCTCTGGAAACACCATATATTTT. Its translation is CASSHDRSSGNTIYF. The chain uses TRBV3-1 (or the pseudogene TRBV3-2) and TRBJ1-3, with D tentatively TRBD1 (6 bases). Looked up from germline, CDR1 is LGHDT and CDR2 is YNNKEL (reference sequence). The CDR3 runs to 15 residues. The germline V and J ends were trimmed by 3 bases and 0 bases, with 9 bases remaining between them.

This chain joins TRBV30 and TRBJ2-1, with D perhaps TRBD2 (5 bases). V shed 3 bases and J shed 5 bases, with 20 bases lying between them. The CDR3 totals 16 residues. Germline V CDR1 and CDR2: GTSNPN, SVGIG (reference sequence). For the CDR3, the DNA is TGTGCCTGGAGGGGCCTAGAGGGATTATGGAACAATGAGCAGTTCTTC. This sequence encodes CAWRGLEGLWNNEQFF.

This chain connects TRBV6-5 to TRBJ2-3, with D tentatively TRBD1 (6 bases). The germline V gene encodes CDR1 MNHEY and CDR2 SVGAGI. V lost 5 bases to trimming and J lost 6 bases, with 6 bases between them. CDR3 length: 11 amino acids. The CDR3 loop reads CASSRGDTQYF. The CDR3 DNA reads TGTGCCAGCAGTAGGGGGGATACGCAGTATTTT.

This chain joins TRBV28 and TRBJ1-1, with D unresolved. Trimming left V 7 bases short and J 5 bases short, with 17 bases between. The CDR3 has 14 residues. Germline V lookup: CDR1 MDHEN, CDR2 SYDVKM. CDR3 region: CASIEGRLQTEAFF. DNA of the CDR3: TGTGCCAGCATCGAAGGGAGGTTACAAACTGAAGCTTTCTTT.

The rearrangement joins TRBV11-2 to TRBJ2-3; 7 bases map to TRBD2. Germline V lookup: CDR1 SGHAT, CDR2 FQNNGV. CDR3 size: 17 residues. V was clipped by 0 bases and J by 4 bases; unmatched bases: 10. The CDR3 region has the DNA TGTGCCAGCAGCTTAGATTTACGGCGGGAGCGGGCAGATACGCAGTATTTT. It yields the protein CASSLDLRRERADTQYF.

The chain is built from TRBV7-8 and TRBJ2-4; TRBD1 agrees at 8 bases. This CDR3 spans 14 amino acids. Unmatched junction bases numbered 2, after V lost 1 base and J lost 6 bases. The germline V gene encodes CDR1 SGHVS and CDR2 FQNEAQ. The CDR3 nucleotides read TGTGCCAGCAGCTTAGGGACAGGGAGAAACATTCAGTACTTC. This encodes CASSLGTGRNIQYF.

The rearrangement joins TRBV4-1 to TRBJ2-1, with D tentatively TRBD2 (6 bases). Deletions cut 1 base from V and 0 bases from J, with 10 bases between. This CDR3 spans 16 amino acids. Per the germline V gene, CDR1 is MGHRA and CDR2 is YSYEKL. CDR3 sequence (DNA): TGCGCCAGCAGCCAAGCGGACGGGAGCTCCTACAATGAGCAGTTCTTC. Encoded protein: CASSQADGSSYNEQFF.

The V gene is TRBV6-1, the J gene TRBJ1-5, with 7 bases that match TRBD1. J lost 2 bases, V lost 2 bases, and 9 bases had no gene match. Germline V lookup: CDR1 MNHNS, CDR2 SASEGT. The CDR3 has 17 amino acids. The DNA of the CDR3 is TGTGCCAGCAGTGAACGACAGGGCGGGGATGGCAATCAGCCCCAGCATTTT. The encoded protein is CASSERQGGDGNQPQHF.